One sample yielded the 5 T cell receptor beta chains listed below, sequenced in a study of T cells in Graves' hyperthyroidism and ophthalmopathy. Authors of the study amplified TCR beta CDR3 regions from RNA transcripts. First-round RT-PCR with HTBI primers amplified the TCR CDR3 region. Via MiXCR, TCRdb re-called the multiplex PCR reads, giving one row per CDR3 protein. The table lists hundreds of thousands of distinct CDR3 sequences, less than 25% of them singletons. The sample consisted of blood. These receptors were collected from a woman in her 30s with Graves' ophthalmopathy.

This clonotype has a handful of counts. The chain recombines TRBV15 with TRBJ1-5; maybe TRBD1 (5 bases). The CDR3 spans 14 residues. The germline V gene has CDR1 LNHNV and CDR2 YYDKDF (reference sequence). V lost 3 bases and J 7 bases, leaving 13 bases between the germline ends. The CDR3 loop reads CATSRGGGSQPQHF. The CDR3 nucleotides read TGTGCCACCAGCAGGGGGGGGGGATCCCAGCCCCAGCATTTT.

This clonotype turned up a few times. This rearrangement joins TRBV28 to TRBJ2-7; 7 bases are shared with TRBD2. V lost 8 bases to trimming and J lost 6 bases; unmatched junction nucleotides: 16. CDR1 MDHEN and CDR2 SYDVKM come from the germline V gene. The CDR3 loop spans 15 amino acids. DNA for the CDR3: TGTGCCAGCGGTTCCCCCTTTCGGCTAGCGGCCGAGCAGTACTTC. Translation gives CASGSPFRLAAEQYF. The full variable domain, with the rest looked up from reference TRBV28 and TRBJ2-7, is DVKVTQSSRYLVKRTGEKVFLECVQDMDHENMFWYRQDPGLGLRLIYFSYDVKMKEKGDIPEGYSVSREKKERFSLILESASTNQTSMYLCASGSPFRLAAEQYFGPGTRLTVT.

The chain couples TRBV30 to TRBJ1-1; D unclear. V dropped 2 bases and J dropped 4 bases, with 8 bases sitting between them. The CDR3 totals 12 residues. In germline, CDR1 is GTSNPN, CDR2 SVGIG (reference sequence). The CDR3 DNA reads TGTGCCTGGAGTATGGGCCCCACTGAAGCTTTCTTT. This gives the protein CAWSMGPTEAFF.

This clonotype was observed a few times. The chain joins TRBV6-2 or TRBV6-3 to TRBJ1-1; D perhaps matches TRBD1 (6 bases). The CDR3 totals 14 residues. Per germline, CDR1 MNHEY and CDR2 SVGEGT. V was shortened by 6 bases and J by 0 bases, with 11 bases between the two germline ends. CDR3 nucleotide sequence: TGTGCCAGCAGATTACAGGGCGTGAACACTGAAGCTTTCTTT. It is translated as CASRLQGVNTEAFF.

The table lists this clonotype with many counts. The genes are TRBV12-3 or TRBV12-4 and TRBJ2-7, with 13 bases identical to TRBD2. The CDR3 has 15 residues. Trimming at V came to 3 bases and at J to 4 bases, leaving 3 bases not matched to a gene. The CDR3 sequence is CASSFSGLAGYEQYF. The CDR3 DNA reads as TGTGCCAGCAGTTTCTCGGGACTAGCGGGGTACGAGCAGTACTTC.